This T cell receptor beta chain emerged from a study of shared clonotypes between healthy human individuals. Study in general: Ranging from 18 to 49 in age, donors were two women and a few men. General study findings and limits: The naive CD4 repertoires of several donors were compared, and around 5% of clonotypes were shared. The authors expected sequencing depth to affect clonotype sharing among donors.

CD45RO negativity and positive selection for CCR7 defined naive CD8 cells, a population that excluded terminally differentiated effector memory CD45RA+ cells. With 2 bases removed from V and 0 bases from J, the gap between germline ends came to 29 bases. This CDR3 region has 23 residues. Germline assignment: CDR1 MRHNA and CDR2 SNTAGT. As regards this clone: Its antigen is not known.

Libraries were prepared by immunoSEQ multiplex PCR; TCRdb keeps only in-frame clonotypes and omits some of them. This repertoire shows fewer than 1 million clones, roughly 96% found once; its top ten account for under 0.25%. The source material was naive CD8+ T cells sorted from blood. The chain recombines TRBV6-4 with TRBJ2-6, with D possibly TRBD1 on 6 matching bases. This TCR derives from a man aged 25-45 years in good health. In nucleotides, the CDR3 is TGTGCCAGCAGTGACCCCTACTACCGGGACACTCACACTTCATCCTCTGGGGCCAACGTCCTGACTTTC. Translating gives CASSDPYYRDTHTSSSGANVLTF.